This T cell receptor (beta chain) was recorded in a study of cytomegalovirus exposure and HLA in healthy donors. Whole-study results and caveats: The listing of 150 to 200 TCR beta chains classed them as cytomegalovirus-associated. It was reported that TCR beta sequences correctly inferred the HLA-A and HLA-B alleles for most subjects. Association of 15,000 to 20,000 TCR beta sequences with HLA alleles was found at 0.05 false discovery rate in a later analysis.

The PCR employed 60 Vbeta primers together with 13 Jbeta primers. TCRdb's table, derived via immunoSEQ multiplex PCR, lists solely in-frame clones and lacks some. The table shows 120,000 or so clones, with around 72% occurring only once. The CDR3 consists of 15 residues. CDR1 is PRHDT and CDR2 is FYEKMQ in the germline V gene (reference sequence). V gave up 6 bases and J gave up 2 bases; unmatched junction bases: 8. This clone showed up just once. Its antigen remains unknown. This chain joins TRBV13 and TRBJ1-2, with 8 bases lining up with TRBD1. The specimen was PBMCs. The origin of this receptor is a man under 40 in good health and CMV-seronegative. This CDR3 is CASRGQVMGNYGYTF. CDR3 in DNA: TGTGCCAGCAGGGGACAGGTAATGGGGAACTATGGCTACACCTTC.